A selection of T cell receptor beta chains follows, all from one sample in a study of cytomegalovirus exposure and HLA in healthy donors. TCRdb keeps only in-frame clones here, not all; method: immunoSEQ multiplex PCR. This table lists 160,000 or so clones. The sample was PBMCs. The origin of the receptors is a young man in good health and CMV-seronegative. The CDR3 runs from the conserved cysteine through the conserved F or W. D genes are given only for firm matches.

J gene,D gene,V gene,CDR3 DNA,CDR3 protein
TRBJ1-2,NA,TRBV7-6,TGTGCCAGCAGCTTAGGGCTTAACTATGGCTACACCTTC,CASSLGLNYGYTF
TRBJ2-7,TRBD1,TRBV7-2,TGTGCCAGCAGCGCCCGACAGGGCGCCTACGAGCAGTACTTC,CASSARQGAYEQYF
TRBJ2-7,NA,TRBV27,TGTGCCAGCAGTTTATCGATGCAGACAGAGCAGTACTTC,CASSLSMQTEQYF
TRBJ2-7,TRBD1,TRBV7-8,TGTGCCAGCAGCTTGAGACAGGGAACTTACGAGCAGTACTTC,CASSLRQGTYEQYF
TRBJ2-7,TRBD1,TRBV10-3,TGTGCCATCAGTAACTTGGACAGGGGAGGAAAATACGAGCAGTACTTC,CAISNLDRGGKYEQYF
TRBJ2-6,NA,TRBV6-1,TGTGCCAGCAAAGGAGTCTCTGGGGCCAACGTCCTGACTTTC,CASKGVSGANVLTF
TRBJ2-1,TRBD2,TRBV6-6,TGTGCCAGCAGCCAAAGCGGGGGCTCCTACAATGAGCAGTTCTTC,CASSQSGGSYNEQFF
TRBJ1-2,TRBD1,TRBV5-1,TGCGCCAGCAGCGGCGGGACAGGGGGTGATGGCTACACCTTC,CASSGGTGGDGYTF
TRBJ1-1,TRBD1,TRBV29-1,TGCAGCGCCACCCAGGGGGGGAACACTGAAGCTTTCTTT,CSATQGGNTEAFF
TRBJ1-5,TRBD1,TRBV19,TGTGCCAGTAGTATAGTCGGGCGCCAGGGGGCAGGACAGCCCCAGCATTTT,CASSIVGRQGAGQPQHF
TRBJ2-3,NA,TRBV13,TGTGCCAGCAGCCCCTATGGTCAATCGGATACGCAGTATTTT,CASSPYGQSDTQYF
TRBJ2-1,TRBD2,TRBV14,TGTGCCAGCAGCCTTGGCGGGAGGTCGCTCTACAATGAGCAGTTCTTC,CASSLGGRSLYNEQFF
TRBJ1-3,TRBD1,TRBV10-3,TGTGCCATCAGTGAACAGGGGGTCGCTGGAAACACCATATATTTT,CAISEQGVAGNTIYF
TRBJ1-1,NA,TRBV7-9,TGTGCCAGCAGCCCCAGGGAGGGGAGCACTGAAGCTTTCTTT,CASSPREGSTEAFF
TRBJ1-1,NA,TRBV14,TGTGCCAGTACGCTCGGGATGAACACTGAAGCTTTCTTT,CASTLGMNTEAFF
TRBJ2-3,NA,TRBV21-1,TGTGCCAGCAGCAACCCATGCGGAGATACGCAGTATTTT,CASSNPCGDTQYF
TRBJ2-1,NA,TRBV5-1,TGCGCCAGCAGCCCGGGTGTAGGGACTGGGGTTATGGGATATGAGCAGTTCTTC,CASSPGVGTGVMGYEQFF
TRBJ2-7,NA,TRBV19,TGTGCCAGTAGTAACTCAGCAGGCTTTTCCTACGAGCAGTACTTC,CASSNSAGFSYEQYF
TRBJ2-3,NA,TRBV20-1,TGCAGTGCTAGTCGTTCAGATACGCAGTATTTT,CSASRSDTQYF
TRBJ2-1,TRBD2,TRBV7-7,TGTGCCAGCAGCTTAGAGGGGGGACTAGCGGGTTACAATGAGCAGTTCTTC,CASSLEGGLAGYNEQFF
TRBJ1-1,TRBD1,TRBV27,TGTGCCAGCACCCCGACAGGGGGGACTGAAGCTTTCTTT,CASTPTGGTEAFF
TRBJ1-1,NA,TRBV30,TGTGCCTGGACCGCTCAACGGGGAGATACTGAAGCTTTCTTT,CAWTAQRGDTEAFF
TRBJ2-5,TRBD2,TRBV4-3,TGCGCCAGCAGCCAAGGAGCGGGAAAACAAGAGACCCAGTACTTC,CASSQGAGKQETQYF
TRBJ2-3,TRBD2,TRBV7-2,TGTGCCAGCAGCTTAGCCGGGAGGACAGATACGCAGTATTTT,CASSLAGRTDTQYF
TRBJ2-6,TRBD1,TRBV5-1,TGCGCCTCAACGGGACAGGGGGCTTTGGGGGCCAACGTCCTGACTTTC,CASTGQGALGANVLTF
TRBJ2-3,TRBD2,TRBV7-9,TGTGCCAGCAGTCTTAGCGGGAGAAGTGAAGATACGCAGTATTTT,CASSLSGRSEDTQYF
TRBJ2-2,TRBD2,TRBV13,TGTGCCAGCAGCGAAGGCTCGGGACTAGCGGTTAACACCGGGGAGCTGTTTTTT,CASSEGSGLAVNTGELFF
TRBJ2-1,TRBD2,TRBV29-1,TGCAGCCTACGAAAGTCCTTTAGCGGGGCCTACAATGAGCAGTTCTTC,CSLRKSFSGAYNEQFF
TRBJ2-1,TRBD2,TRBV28,TGTGCCAGCCTAAATGGGGGGGAGGCGGGGGATGAGCAGTTCTTC,CASLNGGEAGDEQFF
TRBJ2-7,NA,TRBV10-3,TGTGCCATCAGTGAGTCGTGGGGGGAGGAGCAGTACTTC,CAISESWGEEQYF
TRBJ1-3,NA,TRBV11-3,TGTGCCAGCAGCTTAGCTGCCGCGTCTGGAAACACCATATATTTT,CASSLAAASGNTIYF
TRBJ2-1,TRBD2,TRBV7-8,TGTGCCAGCAGCTTCCGACTAGCGGGCAATGAGCAGTTCTTC,CASSFRLAGNEQFF
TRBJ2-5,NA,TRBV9,TGTGCCAGCAGCGTAGAAACAGGGAAGGCCCAAGAGACCCAGTACTTC,CASSVETGKAQETQYF
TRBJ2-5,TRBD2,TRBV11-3,TGTGCCAGCAGCTTCCTCCGGGGGGCCCAGTACTTC,CASSFLRGAQYF
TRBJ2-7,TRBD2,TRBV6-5,TGTGCCAGCAGGGAAGCGGGAGGATCCTACGAGCAGTACTTC,CASREAGGSYEQYF
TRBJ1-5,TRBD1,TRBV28,TGTGCCAGCCCCCCAGGGGGTGGCAATCAGCCCCAGCATTTT,CASPPGGGNQPQHF
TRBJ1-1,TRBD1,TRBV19,TGTGCCAGTAGTCAAGGACAGGGTTCGAACACTGAAGCTTTCTTT,CASSQGQGSNTEAFF
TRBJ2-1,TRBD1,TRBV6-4,TGTGCCAGCAGTGACTCGATTCAGGGGGATGAGCAGTTCTTC,CASSDSIQGDEQFF
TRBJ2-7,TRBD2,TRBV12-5,TGTGCTAGTGCAAAGGGGACTAGCGGGCGTGGCGAGCAGTACTTC,CASAKGTSGRGEQYF
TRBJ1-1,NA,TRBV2,TGTGCCAGCAAGGGACTTACGAACACTGAAGCTTTCTTT,CASKGLTNTEAFF
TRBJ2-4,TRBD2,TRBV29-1,TGCAGCGTTGAAGGGACTAGCGGGAAGTCCAAAAACATTCAGTACTTC,CSVEGTSGKSKNIQYF
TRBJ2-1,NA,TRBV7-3,TGTGCCAGCAGCCCGAGAATCCGGGACACAATACAGTTCTTC,CASSPRIRDTIQFF
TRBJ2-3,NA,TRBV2,TGTGCCAGCAGTGATGGCCAGGTCACAGATACGCAGTATTTT,CASSDGQVTDTQYF